Below are 3 T cell receptor beta chains sequenced from a single sample in a study of a mutant IDH1 vaccine in newly diagnosed glioma. Time point described: baseline, week 1 (first vaccination visit). The treatment was: pre-vaccination baseline after standard-of-care therapy. Assay used: immunoSEQ multiplex PCR; TCRdb lists only in-frame clones, some missing. This table holds tens of thousands of clones, around 88% found once. The sample consisted of peripheral blood mononuclear cells (PBMCs), taken from a glioma patient treated with radiotherapy, temozolomide or both. All receptors derive from a woman under 30 with glioma. Some clones in this sample may be carry-over from other donors' samples.

The chain recombines TRBV19 with TRBJ2-7; 8 bases are a match to TRBD1. The CDR3 length is 17 residues. The germline V gene has CDR1 LNHDA and CDR2 SQIVND (reference sequence). Trimming took 10 bases from V and 5 from J; bases not matched to a gene: 22. The CDR3 DNA follows: TGTGCCACCTCGGACAGGGCAGGGGCTATATTTTGGGACGAGCAGTACTTC. This encodes CATSDRAGAIFWDEQYF.

The V call is TRBV2, the J call TRBJ2-5; D could derive from TRBD1 or TRBD2 (5 bases each). This CDR3 spans 13 amino acids. Trimming left V 8 bases short and J 5 bases short, with 15 bases between. CDR1 and CDR2 from the germline V gene are SNHLY and FYNNEI. The CDR3 DNA is TGTGCCAGCTGGGGGACCACGGATGAGACCCAGTACTTC. Its protein product is CASWGTTDETQYF.

This clone was found a few times. The rearrangement joins TRBV29-1 to TRBJ1-1, with a possible D match to TRBD1 (5 bases). CDR1 is SQVTM, CDR2 ANQGSEA, per germline. Trimming cost V 6 bases and J 6 bases, with 14 bases left between them. The CDR3 is 12 residues long. The CDR3 is CSVRQGKPEAFF. CDR3 DNA: TGCAGCGTCCGGCAGGGTAAACCTGAAGCTTTCTTT.